This T cell receptor beta chain was retrieved from a study of blood T cell repertoires in COVID-19. At the level of the study: The origin of the acute and convalescent COVID-19 samples was the United States, Italy and Spain. Nucleic acid was either cDNA or gDNA, and it came from T cells, B-cell-depleted T cells, or PBMCs.

V shed 1 base and J shed 3 bases, with 13 bases lying between them. The length of the CDR3 is 16 residues. Germline lookup yields CDR1 MDHEN and CDR2 SYDVKM. Authors' methods: Reference gene primer amplification yielded estimated nucleated cell counts. The assay was immunoSEQ multiplex PCR, and TCRdb's table has in-frame clones only and misses some. V, J and clone size derive from that table, while D and trimming were established from the DNA sequence. The sample includes approximately 85,000 clones, about nine tenths of them seen just once. The V and J genes are TRBV28 and TRBJ2-1; maybe TRBD2 (6 bases). The sequence derives from a woman between 50 and 59 years old in a cohort sampled during active COVID-19. Sequencing was performed on peripheral blood. Here the CDR3 DNA reads TGTGCCAGCAGTTTATCCGGGAGTCGGGGCTACAATGAGCAGTTCTTC. Protein product: CASSLSGSRGYNEQFF.